Presented here are 19 T cell receptor beta chains from one specimen sequenced in a study of cytomegalovirus exposure and HLA in healthy donors. Amplification used 60 Vbeta primers and 13 Jbeta primers. Data came from immunoSEQ multiplex PCR; TCRdb stores just in-frame clones and leaves some out. The sample lists some 270,000 clones, about nine tenths occurring once. What was sequenced was PBMCs. These receptor sequences come from a girl aged 2 to 9 in good health and CMV-seronegative.

The V and J genes are TRBV5-4 and TRBJ2-1; 7 positions agree with TRBD1. The CDR3 spans 14 residues. V dropped 4 bases and J dropped 4; count of bases not matched to a gene: 5. Germline CDR1 is SGHNT and CDR2 is YYREEE (reference sequence). The CDR3 here is CASSVDRAYNEQFF. The CDR3 DNA reads TGTGCCAGCAGCGTCGACAGGGCTTACAATGAGCAGTTCTTC. The full variable domain, in which reference TRBV5-4 and TRBJ2-1 provide the parts outside the CDR3, is ETGVTQSPTHLIKTRGQQVTLRCSSQSGHNTVSWYQQALGQGPQFIFQYYREEENGRGNFPPRFSGLQFPNYSSELNVNALELDDSALYLCASSVDRAYNEQFFGPGTRLTVL.

Only one count was recorded for this clone. This chain joins TRBV28 and TRBJ1-1; D uncertain. CDR1 and CDR2 from the germline V gene are MDHEN and SYDVKM. V dropped 2 bases and J dropped 0 bases, with 7 bases sitting between them. There are 14 residues in the CDR3. In DNA, the CDR3 is TGTGCCAGCAGTTTAGAGGGAGTGAACACTGAAGCTTTCTTT. This sequence encodes CASSLEGVNTEAFF.

The J gene is TRBJ2-5, the V gene TRBV5-1, with 9 nucleotides matching TRBD2. Germline CDR1 and CDR2: SGHRS and YFSETQ. This CDR3 has 15 amino acids. The V segment lost 4 bases and the J segment 7 bases; nucleotides outside the gene matches: 11. The DNA for the CDR3 is TGCGCCAGCAGCAGTAGCGGGAGCTCATCAGGGACCCAGTACTTC. Translation gives CASSSSGSSSGTQYF.

The V and J genes are TRBV18 and TRBJ1-6; weak D call: TRBD1 (5 bases). This CDR3 is built from 15 residues. Germline V lookup: CDR1 KGHSH, CDR2 LQKENI. Trimming shortened V by 6 bases and J by 7 bases, and 16 bases separated the two germline ends. The CDR3 DNA reads as TGTGCCAGCTCGCTTGGGGCTTCGGGCAATTCACCCCTCCACTTT. This translates into CASSLGASGNSPLHF.

V is TRBV5-4 and J is TRBJ2-7; D perhaps matches TRBD1 (5 bases). V was pared by 4 bases and J by 3 bases, with 14 bases between. The CDR3 consists of 14 residues. Germline CDR1 reads SGHNT; CDR2 reads YYREEE (reference sequence). DNA of the CDR3: TGTGCCAGCAGCCAAATAGACAGTATCTACGAGCAGTACTTC. Its protein is CASSQIDSIYEQYF.

The CDR3 bases are TGTGCCACCAGCGGATATTCACTAGCGGGGGGGTCCGGTGAGCAGTTCTTC. This gives the protein CATSGYSLAGGSGEQFF. The chain is built from TRBV15 and TRBJ2-1; TRBD2 matches at 13 bases. The V and J ends lost 5 bases and 9 bases, in that order; junction bases with no gene match: 13. This CDR3 comprises 17 residues. Germline CDR1 and CDR2: LNHNV and YYDKDF (reference sequence).

The chain couples TRBV19 to TRBJ2-7; possible D gene TRBD2, 5 bases. The V and J ends lost 1 base and 3 bases respectively, with 10 bases between them. CDR1 LNHDA and CDR2 SQIVND come from the germline V gene (reference sequence). CDR3 length equals 14 residues. CDR3 nucleotides: TGTGCCAGTAGTATAGGTCGAGAGGGCTACGAGCAGTACTTC. It yields the protein CASSIGREGYEQYF.

The chain has TRBV5-8 and TRBJ1-2; 9 positions agree with TRBD1. Germline V gene data show CDR1 as SGHTS and CDR2 as YDEGEE. This CDR3 has 13 amino acids. J gave up 7 bases and V 4 bases, and 5 bases lay outside the gene matches. The CDR3, as DNA: TGTGCCAGCAGCAACAGGGGGCCCGGTGGCTACACCTTC. Amino acids: CASSNRGPGGYTF.

Notes on this clone: The junction differs from germline at one of its ends, possibly a read error. The chain is built from TRBV28 and TRBJ1-1, with a weak D call TRBD1 (5 bases). The V gene's germline CDR1 is MDHEN and CDR2 SYDVKM. The CDR3 contains 13 residues. The CDR3 region is CASSPGRIVEAFF. The CDR3 DNA reads as TGTGCTAGCAGCCCAGGGAGGATAGTTGAAGCTTTCTTT.

This sequence joins TRBV7-8 and TRBJ2-5, with D possibly being TRBD2 (5 bases). The DNA matches TRBJ2-7 better at its end, which makes the J call doubtful. The CDR3 runs 15 residues. CDR1 and CDR2 from the germline V gene are SGHVS and FQNEAQ. The CDR3: CASSLPTFEGVEQYF. CDR3 nucleotide sequence: TGTGCCAGCAGCTTACCGACTTTCGAGGGTGTCGAGCAGTACTTC.

The chain has TRBV6-5 and TRBJ1-5, with 9 positions matching TRBD1. There are 14 residues in the CDR3. Trimming took 5 bases from V and 7 from J; bases not matched to a gene: 6. Germline CDR1 MNHEY, CDR2 SVGAGI. The CDR3 region is CASSPQGASQPQHF. DNA of the CDR3: TGTGCCAGCAGTCCACAGGGGGCGAGCCAGCCCCAGCATTTT.

This clone occurred once. The rearrangement joins TRBV6-6 to TRBJ1-3; D gene ambiguous. Germline CDR1 MNHNY, CDR2 SVGAGI (reference sequence). The CDR3 is 14 residues long. Trimming removed 6 bases at V and 4 bases at J, with 13 bases between. CDR3 protein: CASSLRQGGNTIYF. The CDR3 bases are TGTGCCAGCAGCCTGAGACAAGGAGGAAACACCATATATTTT.

The V call is TRBV6-5, the J call TRBJ2-7; D is perhaps TRBD1 (6 bases). There are 14 residues in the CDR3. Germline CDR1 and CDR2: MNHEY and SVGAGI. Trimming took 5 bases from V and 0 from J, leaving 11 bases between them. This chain's CDR3 is CASSATGSSYEQYF. CDR3 sequence (DNA): TGTGCCAGCAGTGCTACAGGGAGCTCCTACGAGCAGTACTTC.

The J gene is TRBJ2-7, the V gene TRBV11-2; 12 positions agree with TRBD2. V shed 3 bases and J 4 bases; nucleotides not matched to a gene: 4. The V gene's germline CDR1 is SGHAT and CDR2 FQNNGV. CDR3 length equals 15 residues. For the CDR3, the DNA is TGTGCCAGCAGCTTGGGGACTAGCGGGCATTACGAGCAGTACTTC. Protein: CASSLGTSGHYEQYF.

The chain uses TRBV5-1 and TRBJ2-7, with 9 bases fitting TRBD1. V gave up 0 bases and J gave up 1 base; unmatched junction bases: 8. Per germline, CDR1 SGHRS and CDR2 YFSETQ. There are 17 residues in the CDR3. The CDR3, as DNA: TGCGCCAGCAGCTTGGGGGTGCGGACAGGGGAATCCTACGAGCAGTACTTC. It is translated as CASSLGVRTGESYEQYF.

The rearrangement joins TRBV9 to TRBJ1-2; possible D gene TRBD1, 5 bases. The CDR3 extends over 14 amino acids. CDR1 and CDR2 (germline): SGDLS, YYNGEE. V lost 0 bases and J lost 2, with 8 bases in between. For the CDR3, the DNA is TGTGCCAGCAGCGTAGATGGGGGGAACTATGGCTACACCTTC. Residues: CASSVDGGNYGYTF.

The rearrangement uses TRBV2 and TRBJ2-7; perhaps TRBD1 as D (6 bases). Per the germline V gene, CDR1 is SNHLY and CDR2 is FYNNEI. V lost 10 bases and J lost 0, with 13 bases in between. The CDR3 totals 13 residues. CDR3 in DNA: TGTGCCACCAACAACAGGGACTCCTACGAGCAGTACTTC. Encoded protein: CATNNRDSYEQYF.

This rearrangement joins TRBV2 to TRBJ2-2, with TRBD2 identical over 11 bases. Germline V gene sequence: CDR1 SNHLY, CDR2 FYNNEI. This CDR3 comprises 15 residues. V was pared by 8 bases and J by 1 base, with 3 bases of the junction left unmatched. The CDR3 DNA reads as TGTGCCAGCCGGCTAGCGGGAGGGAACACCGGGGAGCTGTTTTTT. Protein sequence: CASRLAGGNTGELFF.

In nucleotides, the CDR3 is TGTGCCAGCAGTCTCCCCCCAGGACGGGGGGGTTTAAACGGCTATGGCTACACCTTC. It specifies CASSLPPGRGGLNGYGYTF. The chain joins TRBV28 to TRBJ1-2; TRBD1 is a possible D gene (5 bases). Trimming left V 5 bases short and J 4 bases short, with 29 bases between. In germline, CDR1 is MDHEN, CDR2 SYDVKM. This CDR3 spans 19 amino acids.